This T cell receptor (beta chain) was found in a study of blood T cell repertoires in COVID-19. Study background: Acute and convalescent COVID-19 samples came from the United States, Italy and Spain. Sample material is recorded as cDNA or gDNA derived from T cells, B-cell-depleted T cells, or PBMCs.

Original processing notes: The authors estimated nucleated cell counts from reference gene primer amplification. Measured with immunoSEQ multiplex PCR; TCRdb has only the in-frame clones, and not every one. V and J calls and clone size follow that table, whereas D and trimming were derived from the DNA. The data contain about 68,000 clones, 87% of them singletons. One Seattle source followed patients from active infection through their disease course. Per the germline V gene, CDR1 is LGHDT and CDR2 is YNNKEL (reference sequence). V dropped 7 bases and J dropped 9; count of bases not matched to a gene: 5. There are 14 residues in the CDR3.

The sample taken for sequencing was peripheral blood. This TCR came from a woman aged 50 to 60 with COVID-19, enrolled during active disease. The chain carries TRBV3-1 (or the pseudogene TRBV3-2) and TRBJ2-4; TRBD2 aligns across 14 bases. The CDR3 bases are TGTGCCAGCACCGGGGGGACTAGCGGGAGCATTCAGTACTTC. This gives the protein CASTGGTSGSIQYF.